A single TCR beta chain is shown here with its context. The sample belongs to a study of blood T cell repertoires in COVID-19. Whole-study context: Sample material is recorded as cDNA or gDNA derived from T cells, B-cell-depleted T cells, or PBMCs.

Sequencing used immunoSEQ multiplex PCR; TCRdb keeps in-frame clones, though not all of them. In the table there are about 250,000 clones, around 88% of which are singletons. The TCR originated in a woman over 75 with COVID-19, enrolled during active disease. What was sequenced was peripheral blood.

This CDR3 is CASSYSRDRGLKNYGYTF. CDR3 coding DNA: TGTGCCAGCAGTTACTCGAGGGACAGGGGGCTGAAAAACTATGGCTACACCTTC. The chain is built from TRBV6-2 or TRBV6-3 and TRBJ1-2; TRBD1 matches at 12 bases. The CDR3 has 18 amino acids. The junction had 7 bases not matched to a gene; V was cut back by 0 bases and J by 2 bases. Germline CDR1 reads MNHEY; CDR2 reads SVGEGT.